Each of the 10 T cell receptor beta chains below was sequenced from the same sample in a study of shared clonotypes between healthy human individuals. Clones were sequenced by immunoSEQ multiplex PCR, and TCRdb holds only the in-frame ones, with some missing. The table shows about 110,000 clones, with about 70% occurring only once. The source material was memory CD8+ T cells sorted from blood. Indicated subset: CD45RO+ cells pooled with CCR7-negative TemRA cells. Every receptor here comes from a woman in her twenties or thirties in good health.

The V and J genes are TRBV7-2 and TRBJ2-7; 12 bases match TRBD2. CDR1 is SGHTA and CDR2 is FQGNSA in the germline V gene. Losses at the gene ends were 5 bases for V and 2 bases for J; bases not matched to a gene: 1. The CDR3 is 14 residues long. CDR3: CASSRTSGTYEQYF. The CDR3, as DNA: TGTGCCAGCAGCCGGACTAGCGGGACCTACGAGCAGTACTTC.

The chain employs TRBV23-1 and TRBJ1-1; 9 nucleotides line up with TRBD1. TRBV23-1 is annotated as an ORF whose role is uncertain. V was clipped by 0 bases and J by 0 bases; unmatched bases: 11. CDR3 length: 19 residues. The CDR3: CASSQSEVGQGIMNTEAFF. The CDR3 DNA follows: TGCGCCAGCAGTCAATCGGAGGTAGGACAGGGGATAATGAACACTGAAGCTTTCTTT.

In this sample, this clone turned up a few times. The genes are TRBV9 and TRBJ1-1, with 7 bases lining up with TRBD1. The germline V gene encodes CDR1 SGDLS and CDR2 YYNGEE. The CDR3 totals 15 residues. V shed 4 bases and J 10 bases; nucleotides not matched to a gene: 16. This chain's CDR3 is CASSLWTGFLSGAFF. The CDR3 coding sequence is TGTGCCAGCAGCTTATGGACAGGCTTTCTGTCTGGAGCTTTCTTT.

The chain recombines TRBV30 with TRBJ1-4; D remains unclear. CDR3 length: 15 amino acids. Trimming took 0 bases from V and 7 from J, leaving 15 bases between them. Germline CDR1 GTSNPN, CDR2 SVGIG (reference sequence). CDR3 sequence: CAWSVGIGGVEKLFF. CDR3 DNA sequence: TGTGCCTGGAGTGTAGGGATAGGCGGGGTTGAAAAACTGTTTTTT.

The sample holds one count of this clone. The CDR3 sequence is CASSQDPRGRAGEQYF. CDR3 DNA: TGTGCCAGCAGCCAAGATCCTCGCGGGAGGGCGGGCGAGCAGTACTTC. V gene TRBV4-2 combines with J gene TRBJ2-7; TRBD2 aligns across 9 bases. The junction had 9 bases not matched to a gene; V was cut back by 0 bases and J by 6 bases. The CDR3 contains 16 residues. Germline CDR1 LGHNA, CDR2 YNFKEQ.

V gene TRBV7-6 combines with J gene TRBJ2-1, with 7 bases that match TRBD2. The CDR3 has 15 amino acids. Trimming took 5 bases from V and 7 from J; bases not matched to a gene: 11. Germline values: CDR1 SGHVS, CDR2 FNYEAQ. This CDR3 reads CASSPQIGLVNEQFF. The CDR3, as DNA: TGTGCCAGCAGCCCCCAAATCGGACTAGTTAATGAGCAGTTCTTC. The whole variable domain, remainder taken from reference TRBV7-6 and TRBJ2-1, is GAGVSQSPRYKVTKRGQDVALRCDPISGHVSLYWYRQALGQGPEFLTYFNYEAQQDKSGLPNDRFSAERPEGSISTLTIQRTEQRDSAMYRCASSPQIGLVNEQFFGPGTRLTVL.

The rearrangement links TRBV5-1 to TRBJ2-7; D is perhaps TRBD1 or TRBD2 (5 bases each). Germline V lookup: CDR1 SGHRS, CDR2 YFSETQ. The CDR3 sequence is 14 residues long. V lost 6 bases to trimming and J lost 5 bases, with 18 bases between them. The CDR3 sequence is CASTRSGRPNEQYF. As DNA, the CDR3 is TGCGCCAGCACGCGTTCAGGGAGACCTAACGAGCAGTACTTC.

The rearrangement uses TRBV30 and TRBJ1-1, with D possibly matching TRBD1 (5 bases). CDR1 and CDR2 from the germline V gene are GTSNPN and SVGIG (reference sequence). V dropped 5 bases and J dropped 3 bases, with 10 bases sitting between them. This CDR3 comprises 12 residues. Here the CDR3 reads CAWAGEDTEAFF. As DNA, the CDR3 is TGTGCCTGGGCGGGGGAGGACACTGAAGCTTTCTTT.

The chain combines TRBV6-5 with TRBJ1-2, with a tentative D call TRBD1 (5 bases). Germline V gives CDR1 MNHEY, CDR2 SVGAGI. V lost 5 bases and J lost 4, with 11 bases in between. This CDR3 contains 13 residues. DNA for the CDR3: TGTGCCAGCAGTCCGGGACGGACCTATGGCTACACCTTC. Translating it yields CASSPGRTYGYTF.

The rearrangement uses TRBV7-9 and TRBJ2-7, with unresolved D. CDR1 and CDR2 from the germline V gene are SEHNR and FQNEAQ (reference sequence). This CDR3 spans 12 amino acids. V lost 5 bases, J lost 7 bases, and 12 bases lay in between. The CDR3 protein is CASSHLVQEQYF. CDR3 coding DNA: TGTGCCAGCAGCCACTTGGTTCAAGAGCAGTACTTC.